This TCR beta chain was retrieved from a study of shared clonotypes between healthy human individuals (dated by TCRdb to 2019 to 2021). Some background on the complete study: A few men and a couple of women, aged 18 to 49 years, made up the cohort. Per donor, three plates each were used for CD4 naive and CD4 memory, two for CD8 naive, and one for CD8 memory. Blood TCR repertoires of 5 or 6 healthy adults were deeply sequenced to estimate repertoire size and the extent of clonotype sharing between individuals. Between about 0.94 and 8.9 billion PBMCs per donor were obtained by leukapheresis. Different laboratories and diverse techniques were used to prepare libraries and sequence TCR repertoires, to increase sequencing depth and limit assay-specific biases.

The CDR3 holds 12 amino acids from the cysteine to the phenylalanine. CDR3 DNA only is kept here, 36 bases in frame from base 1. The germline V gene (reference sequence) gives CDR1 as LNHDA and CDR2 as SQIVND. What the authors observed across the whole study: Compared with non-shared clonotypes, clonotypes shared by all four sorted-subset donors had higher generation probabilities. Naive subsets generally had larger estimated clonotype richness than memory subsets. Incomplete sequencing was indicated by rarefaction of sorted-subset datasets, despite the large sequencing depth. The small number of donors limited the genetic and exposure-history diversity represented. Based on pairwise subsampling, the degree of clonotype sharing among donors was expected to be affected by sequencing depth. Sampling was restricted to blood, and TCR repertoires in tissue are likely to differ from TCR repertoires in blood. Across four donors, about 5.2% of naive CD4, roughly 3.3% of naive CD8, around 2.5% of memory CD4, and over 0.35% of memory CD8 clonotypes were shared.

Using the deep immunoSEQ assay, TCR CDR3 regions were amplified from genomic DNA by multiplex PCR. Extracted genomic DNA from each cell subset was spread evenly across all wells of several immunoSEQ 96-well plates, with each plate serving as a replicate. For sorted subsets, each replicate PCR was loaded with approximately 0.2 ug genomic DNA, equivalent to 25,000 to 30,000 T cell genomes. The purified libraries were quantified using a Qubit 3.0 fluorometer, sized with a Bioanalyzer 2100, and then quantified again using the KAPA Library Quantification kit. Every immunoSEQ 96-well plate was sequenced on a dedicated single-read 150-cycle Illumina NextSeq 550 flow cell. In the authors' own workflow: Because the immunoSEQ output held only junctional sequences and lacked quality scores, the filtering could not match the filtering applied to full-length reads. Sequences were annotated with PyIR, a Python wrapper for IgBLAST v1.9, and V/J genes and CDR3 were assigned using IMGT germline references. Any read was removed if the V/J assignment was weak (E-value above 1e-6), the CDR3 was missing, or the read contained stop codons, out-of-frame junctions, or ambiguous translated residues. V3J clonotypes were defined as sequences sharing the same inferred V gene, J gene, and CDR3 amino acid sequence. Percentage overlap between repertoires was computed as shared unique clonotypes divided by the size of the smaller repertoire. Repertoire richness was assessed with RTK rarefaction, the Chao1 estimator, and Recon v2.1 estimates of unobserved clonotypes. Generation probabilities were computed with OLGA for all TCRbeta clonotypes obtained by the gDNA method from several donors. TCRdb holds this immuneACCESS table with in-frame rearrangements only. Some clones are missing; in checked studies, unresolved V genes explain under half, and the rest has no known cause. Clone size and V and J calls were adopted from that table, with D and trimming inferred from the DNA. The sample table lists roughly 2.2 million clones, roughly 90% of them with a count of one. The ten largest clones take up approximately 0.39% of the sample.

As to this clone: What antigen it recognizes has not been identified. Base qualities are not recorded, but no much larger clone differs from it by a single base.

The donors were healthy, HIV-negative adults with no recently reported acute infections or vaccinations. All donors were Caucasian adults living in Nashville, Tennessee, USA. CD4+ T cells were enriched by magnetic negative selection, after which naive cells were positively selected on CD45RA and the negative fraction was taken as the memory subset. Blood was collected by leukapheresis, and PBMCs were isolated by Ficoll-Histopaque density gradient centrifugation and then cryopreserved in liquid nitrogen vapor phase. Purity and quantity of every magnetically sorted T cell population were checked by analytical flow cytometry. Genomic DNA was isolated from each sorted fraction and quantified by UV absorbance on a Nanodrop 2000c.

This TCR came from a young man in good health. Some clones in this sample may be carry-over from other donors' samples. What was sequenced was naive CD4+ T cells from PBMCs. Read against the paper, the sample's cell subset or site label means: CD45RA+ positively selected. The chain was built from TRBV19 and TRBJ1-1; there is no confident call for the D gene. The CDR3 reads CASDRGNTEAFF. The DNA sequence is TGTGCATCGGACCGAGGGAACACTGAAGCTTTCTTT.